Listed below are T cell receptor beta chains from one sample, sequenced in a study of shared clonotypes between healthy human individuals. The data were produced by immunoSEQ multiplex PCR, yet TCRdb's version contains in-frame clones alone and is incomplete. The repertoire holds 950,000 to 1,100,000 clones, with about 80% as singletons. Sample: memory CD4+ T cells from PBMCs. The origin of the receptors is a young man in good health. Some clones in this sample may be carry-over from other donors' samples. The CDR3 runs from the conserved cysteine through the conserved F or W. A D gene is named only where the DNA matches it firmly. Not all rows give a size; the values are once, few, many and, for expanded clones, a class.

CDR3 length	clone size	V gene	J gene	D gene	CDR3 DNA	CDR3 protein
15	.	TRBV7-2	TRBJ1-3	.	TGTGCCAGCAGCTTCGACAGGTCATCTGGAAACACCATATATTTT	CASSFDRSSGNTIYF
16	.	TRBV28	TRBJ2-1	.	TGTGCCAGCAGGGGCCCCGGGGCTAGCTCCTACAATGAGCAGTTCTTC	CASRGPGASSYNEQFF
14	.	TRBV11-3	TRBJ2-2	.	TGTGCCAGCAGCTTACCCGCAGGGACCGGGGAGCTGTTTTTT	CASSLPAGTGELFF
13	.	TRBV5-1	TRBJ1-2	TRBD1	TGCGCCAGCAGCTCACAGGGGGCAGTTAGCTACACCTTC	CASSSQGAVSYTF
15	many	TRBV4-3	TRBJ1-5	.	TGCGCCAGCAGCCAGGCACTACAGGGTGATCAGCCCCAGCATTTT	CASSQALQGDQPQHF
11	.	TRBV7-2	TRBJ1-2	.	TGTGCCAGCAGCTTATTGGTTGGCTACACCTTC	CASSLLVGYTF
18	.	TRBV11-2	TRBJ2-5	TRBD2	TGTGCCAGCAGCTTGAAAAATCGTAGCGGGAGGGCCTGGGAGACCCAGTACTTC	CASSLKNRSGRAWETQYF
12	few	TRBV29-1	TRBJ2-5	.	TGCAGCGTTGGCACCCGCACGGGGACCCAGTACTTC	CSVGTRTGTQYF
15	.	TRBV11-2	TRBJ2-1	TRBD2	TGTGCCAGCAGCTTAAGAGCGGGAGGGTTTAATGAGCAGTTCTTC	CASSLRAGGFNEQFF
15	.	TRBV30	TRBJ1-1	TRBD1	TGTGCCTGGGGACCCGGGACAGGGGTGAACACTGAAGCTTTCTTT	CAWGPGTGVNTEAFF
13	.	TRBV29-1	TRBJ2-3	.	TGCAGCGTTGTAGGAAGGGGCACAGATACGCAGTATTTT	CSVVGRGTDTQYF